This T cell receptor (beta chain) appears in the sequencing data of a study of cytomegalovirus exposure and HLA in healthy donors. The CDR3 totals 16 residues. V lost 4 bases, J lost 6 bases, and 21 bases lay in between. Germline V gives CDR1 SEHNR, CDR2 FQNEAQ (reference sequence). With respect to this clone: The antigen is undetermined.

The PCR employed 60 Vbeta primers together with 13 Jbeta primers. Here immunoSEQ multiplex PCR was the method, and the copy in TCRdb shows in-frame clones only, minus some. This sample has about 98,000 clones; less than 85% occur once, and the top ten carry about 2%. Study-wide results and caveats: Excluded were some V segments that proved indistinguishable, including TRBV6-2 and TRBV6-3. Cytomegalovirus-associated status was assigned to approximately 160 TCR beta chains.

The chain recombines TRBV7-9 with TRBJ1-1; the D is unclear. The sample taken for sequencing was PBMCs. The TCR originated in a male donor in good health and CMV-seronegative. This CDR3 reads CASSSEGLGNMAEAFF. Written as DNA, the CDR3 is TGTGCCAGCAGCTCGGAGGGCTTGGGAAATATGGCTGAAGCTTTCTTT.